Shown below are 13 T cell receptor beta chains from a single sample sequenced in a study of breast tumors, draining lymph nodes, adjacent tissues. The lymph nodes were axillary draining lymph nodes from breast cancer patients. TCRdb itself ran the multiplex PCR reads through MiXCR, one entry per CDR3 protein. The table includes approximately 150,000 distinct CDR3 sequences, around 33% detected once. The sequenced sample was axillary lymph node tissue. The receptors derive from a female donor with breast cancer. Some clones in this sample may be carry-over from other donors' samples.

This clonotype was detected ten times or more. DNA for the CDR3: TGCGCCAGCAGCCACTGGCCTCTGACAGGGGGCATTGATACGCAGTATTTT. Its translation: CASSHWPLTGGIDTQYF. This chain links TRBV5-1 with TRBJ2-3; 10 nucleotides align to TRBD1. Germline trimming cut 4 bases from V and 6 bases from J; bases unmatched to any gene: 14. CDR3 length: 17 residues. CDR1 and CDR2 from the germline V gene are SGHRS and YFSETQ.

This clonotype was counted many times. The chain employs TRBV20-1 and TRBJ2-5; 7 nucleotides agree with TRBD2. Losses at the gene ends were 5 bases for V and 13 bases for J; bases not matched to a gene: 16. The CDR3 has 13 amino acids. Germline CDR1 DFQATT, CDR2 SNEGSKA (reference sequence). CDR3 bases: TGCAGTGCTTCGGATCAAGGGGCTAGCGGTCCGTACTTC. The encoded protein is CSASDQGASGPYF.

This clonotype appeared many times. The chain employs TRBV12-3 or TRBV12-4 and TRBJ2-7, with no clear D. The CDR3 length is 13 residues. V was shortened by 5 bases and J by 3 bases, with 11 bases between the two germline ends. This CDR3 is CASSPPVIYEQYF. For the CDR3, the DNA is TGTGCCAGCAGTCCGCCGGTGATCTACGAGCAGTACTTC.

On this clonotype itself: A clone one base away is much larger, so this may be a read error. V and J are TRBV25-1 and TRBJ1-1; no reliable D call. V was clipped by 6 bases and J by 8 bases, with 19 bases between them. CDR3 size: 14 residues. Germline CDR1 MGHDK, CDR2 SYGVNS. CDR3 in amino acids: CASSHGGYDKEAFF. CDR3 sequence (DNA): TGTGCCAGCAGCCACGGCGGATACGATAAGGAAGCTTTCTTT.

This clonotype was seen a few times. The V and J genes are TRBV6-5 and TRBJ1-2, with 8 bases fitting TRBD1. The CDR3 spans 15 residues. V shed 6 bases and J 2 bases; nucleotides not matched to a gene: 8. Germline CDR1 is MNHEY and CDR2 is SVGAGI. As DNA, the CDR3 is TGTGCCAGCAGCCCCCCAGACAGGGGAAACTATGGCTACACCTTC. As protein: CASSPPDRGNYGYTF.

This clonotype was counted ten times or more. The chain carries TRBV7-6 and TRBJ2-5; D is perhaps TRBD1 (6 bases). The length of the CDR3 is 17 residues. V shed 6 bases and J shed 9 bases, with 29 bases lying between them. Germline CDR1 is SGHVS and CDR2 is FNYEAQ. In DNA form, the CDR3 reads TGTGCCAGCAGTCCCTTTGGGGACAACCTTTTTCTGGAGCCCCAGTACTTC. Translating gives CASSPFGDNLFLEPQYF. The full variable domain, in which reference TRBV7-6 and TRBJ2-5 provide the parts outside the CDR3, is GAGVSQSPRYKVTKRGQDVALRCDPISGHVSLYWYRQALGQGPEFLTYFNYEAQQDKSGLPNDRFSAERPEGSISTLTIQRTEQRDSAMYRCASSPFGDNLFLEPQYFGPGTRLLVL.

The chain recombines TRBV6-6 with TRBJ2-7, with 14 bases lining up with TRBD2. Germline CDR1 reads MNHNY; CDR2 reads SVGAGI (reference sequence). The CDR3 is 14 amino acids. The V and J ends lost 6 bases and 2 bases, in that order; junction bases with no gene match: 0. The CDR3 loop reads CASRGLAGAYEQYF. In DNA, the CDR3 is TGTGCCAGCAGGGGACTAGCGGGAGCCTACGAGCAGTACTTC.

V and J are TRBV24-1 and TRBJ2-3; D possibly uses TRBD1 or TRBD2 (6 bases each). Per germline, CDR1 KGHDR and CDR2 SFDVKD. Trimming shortened V by 0 bases and J by 1 base, and 7 bases separated the two germline ends. The CDR3 contains 15 residues. This CDR3 reads CATSDLRGGTDTQYF. The CDR3, as DNA: TGTGCCACCAGTGATTTGAGGGGGGGCACAGATACGCAGTATTTT.

This clonotype has only one observation. The chain links TRBV20-1 to TRBJ2-5; 8 bases map to TRBD1. The CDR3 loop spans 13 amino acids. CDR1 DFQATT and CDR2 SNEGSKA come from the germline V gene (reference sequence). V shed 8 bases, J shed 6 bases, and the junction held 11 bases outside the gene matches. CDR3 residues: CSHLQGDGKTQYF. The CDR3 bases are TGCAGTCACTTACAGGGGGATGGAAAGACCCAGTACTTC.

Ten or more counts support this clonotype. The gene calls are TRBV30 and TRBJ2-2; TRBD2 is a possible D gene (5 bases). This CDR3 spans 14 amino acids. CDR1 and CDR2 (germline): GTSNPN, SVGIG (reference sequence). V was shortened by 8 bases and J by 1 base, with 14 bases between the two germline ends. The CDR3 bases are TGTGCCCTCCCTGCGGGCCGGAACACCGGGGAGCTGTTTTTT. Its protein product is CALPAGRNTGELFF.

Of note for this clonotype: This sequence may be a read error, since a much larger clone differs from it by one base. The CDR3 DNA sequence: TGTGCCGCCGTGCGAGCGGGGGAAAACATTCAGTACTTC. This translates into CAAVRAGENIQYF. This rearrangement joins TRBV2 to TRBJ2-4, with 8 positions matching TRBD2. The CDR3 consists of 13 residues. In germline, CDR1 is SNHLY, CDR2 FYNNEI. With V trimmed by 11 bases and J by 5 bases, 8 bases remained unmatched.

There are many counts of this clonotype. The chain couples TRBV5-1 to TRBJ1-2; D is ambiguous. Germline loops: CDR1 SGHRS, CDR2 YFSETQ. The CDR3 is made up of 15 amino acids. V lost 4 bases and J 8 bases, leaving 21 bases between the germline ends. CDR3 region: CASSPGLNPGRGYTF. The CDR3 DNA reads as TGCGCCAGCAGCCCCGGACTAAATCCGGGTCGGGGCTACACCTTC.

This clonotype was observed many times. V and J are TRBV5-1 and TRBJ2-7, with TRBD1 matching over 7 bases. The CDR3 is 14 amino acids. Per germline, CDR1 SGHRS and CDR2 YFSETQ. J gave up 4 bases and V 4 bases, and 8 bases lay outside the gene matches. The CDR3 region has the DNA TGCGCCAGCAGCCTTCCGACAGGGTCATACGAGCAGTACTTC. Amino acid sequence: CASSLPTGSYEQYF.